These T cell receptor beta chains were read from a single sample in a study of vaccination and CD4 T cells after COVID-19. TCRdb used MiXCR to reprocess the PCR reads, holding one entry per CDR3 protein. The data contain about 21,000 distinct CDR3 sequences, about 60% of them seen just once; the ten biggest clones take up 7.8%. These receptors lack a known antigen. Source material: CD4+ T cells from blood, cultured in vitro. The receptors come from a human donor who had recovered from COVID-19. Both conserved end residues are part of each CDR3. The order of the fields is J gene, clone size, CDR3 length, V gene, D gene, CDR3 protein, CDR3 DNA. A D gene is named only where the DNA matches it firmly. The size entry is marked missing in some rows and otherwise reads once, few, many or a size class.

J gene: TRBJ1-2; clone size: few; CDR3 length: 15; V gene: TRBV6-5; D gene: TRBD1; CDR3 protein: CASSLMDRGGYGYTF; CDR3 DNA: TGTGCCAGCAGTTTGATGGACAGGGGCGGCTATGGCTACACCTTC
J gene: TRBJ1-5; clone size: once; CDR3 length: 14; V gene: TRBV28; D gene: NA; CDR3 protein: CASTPFGGNQPQHF; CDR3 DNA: TGTGCCAGCACCCCTTTTGGTGGCAATCAGCCCCAGCATTTT
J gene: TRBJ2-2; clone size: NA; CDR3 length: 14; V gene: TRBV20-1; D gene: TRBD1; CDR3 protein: CSASGQPRTGELFF; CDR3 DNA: TGCAGTGCCTCGGGACAGCCGCGGACCGGGGAGCTGTTTTTT
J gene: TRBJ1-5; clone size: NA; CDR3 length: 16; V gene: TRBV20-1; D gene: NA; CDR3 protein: CSARDPMGGSNQPQHF; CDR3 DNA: TGCAGTGCTAGAGACCCCATGGGGGGGTCCAATCAGCCCCAGCATTTT
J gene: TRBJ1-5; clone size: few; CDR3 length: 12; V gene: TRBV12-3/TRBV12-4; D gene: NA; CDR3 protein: CASSFWGQPQHF; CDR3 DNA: TGTGCCAGCAGTTTTTGGGGTCAGCCCCAGCATTTT
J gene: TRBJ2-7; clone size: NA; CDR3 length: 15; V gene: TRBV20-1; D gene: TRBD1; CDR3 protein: CSAMSGGAPVYEQYF; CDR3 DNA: TGCAGTGCAATGTCAGGGGGCGCCCCAGTCTACGAGCAGTACTTC
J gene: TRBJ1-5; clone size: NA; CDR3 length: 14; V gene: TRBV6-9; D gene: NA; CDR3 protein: CASRGHPSNQPQHF; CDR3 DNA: TGTGCCAGCCGGGGACACCCTAGCAATCAGCCCCAGCATTTT
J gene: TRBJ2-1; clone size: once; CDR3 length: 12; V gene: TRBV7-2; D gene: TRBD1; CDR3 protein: CASSPQGYEQFF; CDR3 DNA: TGTGCCAGCAGCCCACAGGGGTATGAGCAGTTCTTC
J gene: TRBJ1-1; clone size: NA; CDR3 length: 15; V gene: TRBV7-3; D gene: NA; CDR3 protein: CASSLSPGMNTEAFF; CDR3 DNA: TGTGCCAGCAGCTTAAGCCCTGGGATGAACACTGAAGCTTTCTTT
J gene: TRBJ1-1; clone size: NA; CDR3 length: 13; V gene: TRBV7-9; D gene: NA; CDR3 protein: CASSQGGWPEAFF; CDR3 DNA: TGTGCCAGCAGCCAAGGGGGTTGGCCTGAAGCTTTCTTT
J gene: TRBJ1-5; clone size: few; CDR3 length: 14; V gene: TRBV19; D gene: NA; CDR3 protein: CASGPGGLNQPQHF; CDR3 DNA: TGTGCCAGTGGCCCGGGGGGCCTGAATCAGCCCCAGCATTTT
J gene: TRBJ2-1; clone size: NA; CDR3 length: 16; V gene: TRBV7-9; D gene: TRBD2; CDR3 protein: CASSPLAGERYNEQFF; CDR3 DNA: TGTGCCAGCAGCCCTCTAGCGGGAGAGAGGTACAATGAGCAGTTCTTC
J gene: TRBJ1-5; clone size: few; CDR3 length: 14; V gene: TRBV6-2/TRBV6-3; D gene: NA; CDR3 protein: CATERDGSNQPQHF; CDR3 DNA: TGTGCCACGGAAAGGGACGGTAGCAATCAGCCCCAGCATTTT
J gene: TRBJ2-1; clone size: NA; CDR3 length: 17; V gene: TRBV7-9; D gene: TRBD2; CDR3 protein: CASSLGGLAGGFNEQFF; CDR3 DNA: TGTGCCAGCAGCTTAGGGGGACTAGCGGGAGGGTTCAATGAGCAGTTCTTC
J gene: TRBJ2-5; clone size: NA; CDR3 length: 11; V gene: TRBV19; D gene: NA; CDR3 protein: CASSTRETQYF; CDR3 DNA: TGTGCCAGTAGTACAAGAGAGACCCAGTACTTC
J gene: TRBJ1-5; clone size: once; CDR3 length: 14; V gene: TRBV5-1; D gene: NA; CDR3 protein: CASSWGYGNQPQHF; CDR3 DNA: TGCGCCAGCAGCTGGGGCTATGGCAATCAGCCCCAGCATTTT
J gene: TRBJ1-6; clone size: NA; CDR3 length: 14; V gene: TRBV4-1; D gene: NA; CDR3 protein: CASSLYSGESPLHF; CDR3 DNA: TGCGCCAGCAGCTTATATTCGGGGGAGTCACCCCTCCACTTT